Listed below are T cell receptor beta chains from one sample, sequenced in a study of beta chain features in type 1 diabetes. Clones were read by immunoSEQ multiplex PCR, and TCRdb kept only the in-frame ones, dropping some. The repertoire consists of around 290,000 clones, with around 7.3% occurring once and the leading ten covering approximately 1%. The sample taken for sequencing was central memory CD4+ T cells from blood. The receptor set was obtained from a woman aged 18 to 35 in good health. Both conserved end residues are part of each CDR3. Each record gives: D gene, V gene, clone size, J gene, CDR3 DNA, CDR3 protein. A D gene is named only where the DNA matches it firmly. Clone sizes are given selectively: once, few, many, or a class where the clone is expanded.

.	TRBV7-9	few	TRBJ1-5	TGTGCCAGCAGCATGGGTTATAGCAATCAGCCCCAGCATTTT	CASSMGYSNQPQHF
.	TRBV29-1	few	TRBJ1-4	TGCAGCGTATCACAGGGCGTGGGGACAACTAATGAAAAACTGTTTTTT	CSVSQGVGTTNEKLFF
TRBD1	TRBV13	.	TRBJ2-4	TGTGCCAGCAGCTTACCTGACAGGGGCCACATTCAGTACTTC	CASSLPDRGHIQYF
.	TRBV25-1	few	TRBJ1-4	TGTGCCAGCAGTGAACGAGGGACAATAAGCGAAAAACTGTTTTTT	CASSERGTISEKLFF
.	TRBV7-2	many	TRBJ2-1	TGTGCCAGCAGCCTTCCGGGACTGAATGAGCAGTTCTTC	CASSLPGLNEQFF
.	TRBV14	few	TRBJ2-1	TGTGCCAGCTCCCCGGCAGGCTCCTACAATGAGCAGTTCTTC	CASSPAGSYNEQFF
.	TRBV29-1	.	TRBJ2-1	TGCAGCGCTAACGGAGGGGAACAGGCCAATGAGCAGTTCTTC	CSANGGEQANEQFF
.	TRBV5-6	many	TRBJ2-5	TGTGCCAGCAGCTCGGTGACAGTTCTAGAGACCCAGTACTTC	CASSSVTVLETQYF
TRBD2	TRBV2	.	TRBJ2-5	TGTGCCACTGCGGGGGGCCAAGAGACCCAGTACTTC	CATAGGQETQYF
.	TRBV30	few	TRBJ2-1	TGTGCCTGGACCACGTCCCCAGGAAATGAGCAGTTCTTC	CAWTTSPGNEQFF
.	TRBV21-1	many	TRBJ2-4	TGTGCCAGCAGCAAAGTGGGACCGGGACCACAGTACTTC	CASSKVGPGPQYF
.	TRBV10-3	many	TRBJ2-5	TGTGCCACCCGAACGAACCAAGAGACCCAGTACTTC	CATRTNQETQYF
.	TRBV7-6	.	TRBJ1-6	TGTGCCAGCAGCCCCGGACGCGGGGGTAATTCACCCCTCCACTTT	CASSPGRGGNSPLHF
.	TRBV6-6	.	TRBJ2-3	TGTGCCAGCAGTTACCAGGGAAACACAGATACGCAGTATTTT	CASSYQGNTDTQYF
.	TRBV7-2	.	TRBJ2-5	TGTGCCAGCAGCTTAGATCGGGAGACCCAGTACTTC	CASSLDRETQYF
.	TRBV19	.	TRBJ2-7	TGTGCCAGCCGGGACCTCTACGAGCAGTACTTC	CASRDLYEQYF
.	TRBV6-5	.	TRBJ2-1	TGTGCCAGCAGTTTAGAGGCCAGCTCCTACAATGAGCAGTTCTTC	CASSLEASSYNEQFF
TRBD1	TRBV7-6	.	TRBJ2-2	TGTGCCAGCAGCTTAATACAGGGGTCCGGGGAGCTGTTTTTT	CASSLIQGSGELFF
.	TRBV5-1	.	TRBJ1-4	TGCGCCAGCAGCCCTCTGACAGCCACTAATGAAAAACTGTTTTTT	CASSPLTATNEKLFF
.	TRBV5-4	.	TRBJ2-1	TGTGCCAGCAGCTTGTATTTGGGTGACTCCTACAATGAGCAGTTCTTC	CASSLYLGDSYNEQFF
.	TRBV9	.	TRBJ1-3	TGTGCCAGCAGCGTAGGTAGCAATAGGGGAAACACCATATATTTT	CASSVGSNRGNTIYF
.	TRBV30	few	TRBJ2-7	TGTGCCTGGGATCCGGTGGGAGACTCCGAGCAGTACTTC	CAWDPVGDSEQYF
.	TRBV5-1	.	TRBJ2-2	TGCGCCAGCAGCTCCCGTGGAGGGTGGGACACCGGGGAGCTGTTTTTT	CASSSRGGWDTGELFF
TRBD1	TRBV18	few	TRBJ2-5	TGTGCCAGCTCACCCCCGGGACAGAGGGAGACCCAGTACTTC	CASSPPGQRETQYF
.	TRBV5-7	few	TRBJ2-1	TGTGCCAGCAGCTTTCAGAAAAGCTCCTACAATGAGCAGTTCTTC	CASSFQKSSYNEQFF
.	TRBV9	.	TRBJ1-1	TGTGCCAGCAGCGCTCGACCCCACACTGAAGCTTTCTTT	CASSARPHTEAFF
TRBD1	TRBV7-9	.	TRBJ1-2	TGTGCCAGCAGCGAACTGACAGGGGCCAACTATGGCTACACCTTC	CASSELTGANYGYTF
.	TRBV7-2	.	TRBJ1-5	TGTGCCAGCAGCTTACGCGGGACGCAAGATGGGCAGCCCCAGCATTTT	CASSLRGTQDGQPQHF
.	TRBV11-2	many	TRBJ1-3	TGTGCCAGCAGCTTTTCTAGGGACACCATATATTTT	CASSFSRDTIYF
.	TRBV7-2	many	TRBJ2-5	TGTGCCAGCGCCCGAGGGGGGGAAGAGACCCAGTACTTC	CASARGGEETQYF
.	TRBV20-1	few	TRBJ2-1	TGCAGTTTCGATCGATACAATGAGCAGTTCTTC	CSFDRYNEQFF
.	TRBV15	.	TRBJ1-1	TGTGCCACCAGCAGAGAGTACGGGGGTCGCACTGAAGCTTTCTTT	CATSREYGGRTEAFF
.	TRBV5-1	many	TRBJ2-3	TGCGCCAGCAGCTTGGAACGGGGCACAGATACGCAGTATTTT	CASSLERGTDTQYF
.	TRBV29-1	few	TRBJ2-5	TGCAGCGTTGATGCCGACCTGGGGACACAAGAGACCCAGTACTTC	CSVDADLGTQETQYF
TRBD2	TRBV29-1	few	TRBJ2-3	TGCAGCGTCGCTCCGGGACTAGTGAACACAGATACGCAGTATTTT	CSVAPGLVNTDTQYF
.	TRBV9	few	TRBJ1-2	TGTGCCAGCAGCGTAGAGCAGGGGTGGTATGGCTACACCTTC	CASSVEQGWYGYTF
TRBD1	TRBV5-1	.	TRBJ1-2	TGCGCCAGCAACAACCCGGACAGGGCTGGCTACACCTTC	CASNNPDRAGYTF
.	TRBV5-4	.	TRBJ2-2	TGTGCCAGCAGCCAAGATAGGAATGGCGGGGAGCTGTTTTTT	CASSQDRNGGELFF
.	TRBV29-1	few	TRBJ1-1	TGCAGCGCCCGACAGGCGAACACTGAAGCTTTCTTT	CSARQANTEAFF
TRBD1	TRBV5-4	few	TRBJ1-1	TGTGCCAGCAGGTTGACAGGGGGCACTGAAGCTTTCTTT	CASRLTGGTEAFF
.	TRBV27	.	TRBJ1-2	TGTGCCAGCAGTTCATCTACAGGGAGCTACACCTTC	CASSSSTGSYTF
TRBD1	TRBV25-1	.	TRBJ2-3	TGTGCCAGCAGTGGCGGGACAGGGGAGGATACGCAGTATTTT	CASSGGTGEDTQYF